This entry describes one T cell receptor (beta chain). It has no known antigen specificity. Within one base of it there is no much larger clone, and no base qualities were kept. Donors formed part of the validation cohort, which comprised about 120 subjects and was distinct from the first cohort of under 750 subjects. This sample is part of a study of cytomegalovirus exposure and HLA in healthy donors (dated by TCRdb to about 2017). For the wider study: A later analysis indicated that the 120 or so validation repertoires were generated on the platform also employed for the 700 or so repertoires of the first cohort. The study combined high-throughput TCR immunosequencing, statistical association of individual TCRs with disease status, and machine learning to predict cytomegalovirus infection status. Along with the roughly 700-subject first cohort, a separate validation cohort of over a hundred different subjects was used. The aim of the study was to test whether cataloging public T cell receptors could identify signatures of past pathogen exposure. Overall results and qualifications from the work: It was suggested by the authors that the approach could potentially be generalized to other disease states and immunological phenotypes. Most TCR sequences were seen in very few donors, while some public TCRs were found in many individuals. A later analysis lacked HLA typing for the validation cohort, so it scored co-occurrence in that cohort across all 110 or so repertoires. In vitro tests confirmed that three of the cytomegalovirus-associated TCR beta chains recognize cytomegalovirus antigens. The classifier was reported to diagnose cytomegalovirus status with high specificity and sensitivity in both the original cohort and the validation cohort. Subsequent analysis determined that TCRs grouped into clusters in the first cohort also showed a tendency toward co-occurrence across the 130 or so validation repertoires, and approximately 93% of cluster scores exceeded 0. In the study, approximately 160 TCR beta chains were listed as associated with cytomegalovirus.

Libraries were made using the immunoSEQ multiplex PCR assay. The paper's data handling went like this. A statistical classification framework was built to diagnose cytomegalovirus status from the catalog of TCR beta chain sequences. TCRdb carries this immuneACCESS record with in-frame sequences only. Its versions omit some clonotypes, under half of them owing to an unresolved V gene in the studies checked, with the rest unexplained. From that table come the V and J calls and clone size; the DNA was used to work out D and trimming. This sample gives around 190,000 clones in total; around 85% of them show up just once. The top ten clones comprise more than 15% of the sample. From a lookup of the germline V gene, CDR1 and CDR2 are MGHRA and YSYEKL. Here V drops 3 bases and J drops 1 base, and the junction holds 4 bases not matched to any gene. From cysteine to phenylalanine, the CDR3 is 16 amino acids long. Kept here is only the CDR3 DNA, which spans 48 bases and is read in frame from base 1.

The sequence joins TRBV4-1 to TRBJ2-1; 9 bases in the junction line up with TRBD2. The origin of this receptor is a man younger than 35 in good health and CMV-seropositive. Sequenced material: PBMCs. The DNA reads as follows: TGCGCCAGCAGCCACGTTACTAGCGGGTCCTACAATGAGCAGTTCTTC. This gives the protein CASSHVTSGSYNEQFF.